Following are 20 T cell receptor beta chains from one sample sequenced in a study of cytomegalovirus exposure and HLA in healthy donors. The primer mix had 60 Vbeta and 13 Jbeta primers. Produced via immunoSEQ multiplex PCR; TCRdb's table is partial and in-frame only. The sample lists tens of thousands of clones; roughly 80% were seen once. Sequenced material: PBMCs. These TCRs come from a girl under 10 years old in good health and CMV-seropositive.

J is TRBJ2-7 and V is TRBV11-2, with 9 bases that match TRBD2. The germline V gene has CDR1 SGHAT and CDR2 FQNNGV. There are 14 residues in the CDR3. J was trimmed by 0 bases and V by 6 bases; bases with no gene match: 3. CDR3 nucleotides: TGTGCCAGCAGGCCTAGCGGGGACTCCTACGAGCAGTACTTC. It codes for CASRPSGDSYEQYF. Looking up the rest from reference TRBV11-2 and TRBJ2-7 gives the full variable domain: EAGVAQSPRYKIIEKRQSVAFWCNPISGHATLYWYQQILGQGPKLLIQFQNNGVVDDSQLPKDRFSAERLKGVDSTLKIQPAKLEDSAVYLCASRPSGDSYEQYFGPGTRLTVT.

This clone has more than one count but fewer than ten. The rearrangement uses TRBV4-2 and TRBJ2-7, with D possibly being TRBD2 (5 bases). Germline loops: CDR1 LGHNA, CDR2 YNFKEQ. Deletions cut 7 bases from V and 5 bases from J, with 21 bases between. This CDR3 comprises 15 residues. CDR3 bases: TGTGCCAGCACCTTGGTGGGAGAACAGCATCACGAGCAGTACTTC. Translating gives CASTLVGEQHHEQYF.

V usage is TRBV7-9 and J usage is TRBJ2-1, with D perhaps TRBD1 (5 bases). V was shortened by 4 bases and J by 5 bases, with 12 bases between the two germline ends. CDR3 size: 14 residues. Germline CDR1 SEHNR, CDR2 FQNEAQ (reference sequence). The CDR3 reads CASSSFDSNNEQFF. Written as DNA, the CDR3 is TGTGCCAGCAGCTCCTTCGACAGCAACAATGAGCAGTTCTTC.

The chain joins TRBV6-4 to TRBJ1-1; the D gene is possibly TRBD1 (6 bases). This CDR3 is 15 amino acids long. Germline V gives CDR1 MRHNA, CDR2 SNTAGT. Deletions cut 0 bases from V and 2 bases from J, with 10 bases between. The CDR3 protein is CASSDSWGRNTEAFF. The CDR3 DNA is TGTGCCAGCAGTGACTCGTGGGGGCGCAACACTGAAGCTTTCTTT.

The rearrangement uses TRBV9 and TRBJ1-5; TRBD1 might be the D (5 bases). The CDR3 runs 15 residues. V lost 3 bases and J lost 0, with 10 bases in between. Germline CDR1 SGDLS, CDR2 YYNGEE. CDR3 nucleotide sequence: TGTGCCAGCAGCGCGACAGATTATAGCAATCAGCCCCAGCATTTT. Amino acids: CASSATDYSNQPQHF.

This sequence joins TRBV6-5 and TRBJ2-7; 7 positions match TRBD1. Trimming at V came to 4 bases and at J to 0 bases, leaving 6 bases not matched to a gene. The germline CDR1 and CDR2 sequences are MNHEY and SVGAGI. This CDR3 is 15 amino acids long. The CDR3 is CASSSPRGSSYEQYF. CDR3 nucleotide sequence: TGTGCCAGCAGTTCCCCCAGGGGGAGCTCCTACGAGCAGTACTTC.

J is TRBJ1-3 and V is TRBV21-1; TRBD1, the table's D call, was not compared with the DNA. TRBV21-1 is a pseudogene. CDR3 length equals 12 residues. The CDR3 loop is CASTDIRNTIYF. In DNA form, the CDR3 reads TGTGCCAGCACCGACATTCGAAACACCATATATTTT.

CDR3 nucleotide sequence: TGTGCCAGCAGTGTTTGGGACAACATGCAAGAGACCCAGTACTTC. Translated, it gives CASSVWDNMQETQYF. The rearrangement links TRBV2 to TRBJ2-5; tentatively, D is TRBD1 (6 bases). V lost 4 bases and J 2 bases, leaving 14 bases between the germline ends. The CDR3 has 15 amino acids. Looked up from germline, CDR1 is SNHLY and CDR2 is FYNNEI.

This clone was seen only a few times. V usage is TRBV30 and J usage is TRBJ2-7; D remains ambiguous. The CDR3 runs 11 residues. Deletions cut 1 base from V and 7 bases from J, with 8 bases between. Per germline, CDR1 GTSNPN and CDR2 SVGIG (reference sequence). The CDR3 DNA reads as TGTGCCTGGAGTGGAAACAAAGAGCAGTACTTC. This translates into CAWSGNKEQYF.

This clone appeared once. The rearrangement uses TRBV7-9 and TRBJ2-1; D remains unclear. Trimming removed 3 bases from V and 6 bases from J, with 9 bases in between. CDR3 length: 13 residues. CDR1 is SEHNR and CDR2 is FQNEAQ in the germline V gene (reference sequence). This CDR3 is CASSFEDSNEQFF. The DNA for the CDR3 is TGTGCCAGCAGCTTCGAGGATTCCAATGAGCAGTTCTTC.

This chain joins TRBV30 and TRBJ2-1, with 9 bases identical to TRBD1. The CDR3 is 13 amino acids. The J segment lost 10 bases and the V segment lost 0 bases, leaving 4 bases of the junction unmatched. Germline V gene data show CDR1 as GTSNPN and CDR2 as SVGIG (reference sequence). CDR3 residues: CAWSVQGAKEQFF. In DNA, the CDR3 is TGTGCCTGGAGTGTACAGGGGGCCAAGGAGCAGTTCTTC.

About this clone: One junction end does not reproduce the germline sequence, and a read error may be involved. The chain uses TRBV7-9 and TRBJ1-1; D is perhaps TRBD1 (6 bases). The germline V gene has CDR1 SEHNR and CDR2 FQNEAQ (reference sequence). The length of the CDR3 is 13 residues. CDR3 sequence (DNA): TGTTCCAGCAGCTACAGGGAAGTGGCTGAAGCTTTCTTT. This encodes CSSSYREVAEAFF.

V is TRBV14 and J is TRBJ2-1, with 16 bases fitting TRBD2. The CDR3 has 21 amino acids. V gave up 7 bases and J gave up 4 bases; unmatched junction bases: 19. Germline CDR1 SGHDN, CDR2 FVKESK. The CDR3 nucleotides are TGTGCCAGCATGCAGCCGAGTAAATGGGGACTAGCGGGAGGGCTGTACAATGAGCAGTTCTTC. Translation: CASMQPSKWGLAGGLYNEQFF.

This clone was picked up one time. The chain couples TRBV2 to TRBJ2-3; 9 bases align to TRBD2. With V trimmed by 4 bases and J by 0 bases, 2 bases remained unmatched. This CDR3 region has 15 residues. Germline lookup yields CDR1 SNHLY and CDR2 FYNNEI. The CDR3 here is CASSVGLASTDTQYF. For the CDR3, the DNA is TGTGCCAGCAGTGTGGGACTAGCCAGCACAGATACGCAGTATTTT.

The V and J genes are TRBV30 and TRBJ2-7; 10 bases line up with TRBD2. V trimming: 0 bases; J trimming: 5 bases; junction bases outside the gene matches: 7. CDR3 length: 15 residues. Germline CDR1 reads GTSNPN; CDR2 reads SVGIG (reference sequence). CDR3 sequence (DNA): TGTGCCTGGAGTGTAGCGGGAGGGGAATGGGACGAGCAGTACTTC. This encodes CAWSVAGGEWDEQYF.

The chain uses TRBV7-3 and TRBJ2-7; tentatively, D is TRBD2 (6 bases). The V end was cut by 1 base, the J end by 2 bases, with 15 bases between. This CDR3 has 16 amino acids. CDR1 and CDR2 from the germline V gene are SGHTA and FQGTGA. CDR3 nucleotide sequence: TGTGCCAGCAGCTTAATAGGGACGGGAGACCCCTACGAGCAGTACTTC. Its protein is CASSLIGTGDPYEQYF. Looking up the rest from reference TRBV7-3 and TRBJ2-7 gives the full variable domain: GAGVSQTPSNKVTEKGKYVELRCDPISGHTALYWYRQSLGQGPEFLIYFQGTGAADDSGLPNDRFFAVRPEGSVSTLKIQRTERGDSAVYLCASSLIGTGDPYEQYFGPGTRLTVT.

The chain carries TRBV27 and TRBJ2-3, with TRBD2 identical over 9 bases. CDR3 length: 19 residues. The trim removed 4 bases at V and 3 bases at J, leaving 17 bases unmatched. Germline assignment: CDR1 MNHEY and CDR2 SMNVEV (reference sequence). The CDR3 loop reads CASSSKTLGGTSMTDTQYF. CDR3 DNA sequence: TGTGCCAGCAGTTCTAAAACGTTAGGCGGGACTAGCATGACAGATACGCAGTATTTT.

This chain joins TRBV30 and TRBJ2-1, with 11 positions matching TRBD2. V shed 5 bases and J 7 bases; nucleotides not matched to a gene: 10. The CDR3 is made up of 15 amino acids. Germline-derived CDR1 and CDR2 are GTSNPN and SVGIG (reference sequence). The CDR3 nucleotides are TGTGCCTGGTACTTAGAAACTAGCGGGAGTAATGAGCAGTTCTTC. This codes for CAWYLETSGSNEQFF. Looking up the rest from reference TRBV30 and TRBJ2-1 gives the full variable domain: SQTIHQWPATLVQPVGSPLSLECTVEGTSNPNLYWYRQAAGRGLQLLFYSVGIGQISSEVPQNLSASRPQDRQFILSSKKLLLSDSGFYLCAWYLETSGSNEQFFGPGTRLTVL.

This clone was seen only once. The gene calls are TRBV28 and TRBJ2-5; unclear D gene. The CDR3 is 13 amino acids. Germline loops: CDR1 MDHEN, CDR2 SYDVKM. Trimming left V 7 bases short and J 7 bases short, with 16 bases between. The CDR3 spells CASTTATDGTQYF. The CDR3 region has the DNA TGTGCCAGCACAACAGCTACCGACGGGACCCAGTACTTC.

This chain links TRBV30 with TRBJ2-1, with D uncertain. V was shortened by 2 bases and J by 7 bases, with 12 bases between the two germline ends. From germline, CDR1 is GTSNPN and CDR2 SVGIG (reference sequence). The CDR3 is 13 amino acids. CDR3 nucleotides: TGTGCCTGGAGTTCTCTAAACCCGAATGAGCAGTTCTTC. The encoded protein is CAWSSLNPNEQFF.